The following is a T cell receptor (beta chain) sequence with its context. V was clipped by 4 bases and J by 7 bases, with 7 bases between them. CDR1 and CDR2 from the germline V gene are SNHLY and FYNNEI. CDR3 length: 11 residues. Sequencing used immunoSEQ multiplex PCR; TCRdb keeps in-frame clones, though not all of them. The sample shows about 5,100 clones, roughly nine tenths of them seen only once. This specimen comes from a study of follicular helper T cells after annual influenza vaccination. The time point denotes: 2013-2014 season, 7 days after vaccination. Community-dwelling subjects without influenza vaccination in the prior 6 months were enrolled.

The rearrangement uses TRBV2 and TRBJ1-2; no definite D call. This sample comprised CXCR5+ CD38- circulating T follicular helper cells from blood, obtained 7 days after influenza vaccination. The subset is: circulating Tfh, non-naive CD4+CXCR5+PD-1+ (ICOS+CD38+ or ICOS-CD38-). This TCR came from an adult who received the influenza vaccine. In DNA form, the CDR3 reads TGTGCCAGCAGTGCCATCGGTGGCTACACCTTC. Protein sequence: CASSAIGGYTF.